Many counts were recorded for the clone carrying this TCR beta chain. The antigen is undetermined. Using a J-beta primer mix together with a sample-barcoded 5' primer, a second PCR was run for about 6 to 12 cycles. A template-switch adaptor containing 12 random nucleotides labeled each cDNA molecule. One entry per CDR3 protein, called by TCRdb with MiXCR from the 5' RACE reads. The sample consists of some 1.6 million distinct CDR3 sequences, roughly 32% of them appearing once. V lost 2 bases, J lost 4 bases, and 10 bases lay in between. This CDR3 comprises 14 residues. Germline V gene lookup returns CDR1 MRHNA and CDR2 SNTAGT. The authors isolated at least 7 million PBMCs per sample. The sample belongs to a study of blood T cells in healthy people across ages. Study observations and caveats: Estimated diversity across one million T cells was deemed an underestimate.

The chain links TRBV6-4 to TRBJ2-3, with a tentative D call TRBD1 (5 bases). Sequencing was done on a sample of blood. The receptor's source is a woman younger than 45 in good health. CDR3 sequence (DNA): TGTGCCAGCAGTGACGGTCAGGGTGCAGATACGCAGTATTTT. This gives the protein CASSDGQGADTQYF.